This T cell receptor (beta chain) was captured by sequencing in a study of PD-1 blockade in classical Hodgkin lymphoma. Relapse was seen in all patients after autologous stem cell transplantation, and brentuximab vedotin exposure was variable. Profiled with immunoSEQ multiplex PCR; TCRdb holds only in-frame clones, not every one. The sample shows some 100,000 clones, roughly 90% of them seen only once. Trimming took 2 bases from V and 6 from J, leaving 7 bases between them. CDR3 length: 12 residues. Germline V gene sequence: CDR1 MNHNS, CDR2 SASEGT. The input for sequencing was peripheral blood mononuclear cells (PBMCs), taken at baseline. This receptor was taken from a human donor with classical Hodgkin lymphoma. The chain recombines TRBV6-1 with TRBJ2-5; D remains ambiguous. The CDR3 protein is CASSESTKTQYF. The CDR3 DNA reads as TGTGCCAGCAGTGAATCGACGAAGACCCAGTACTTC.